A single sample gave rise to the 28 T cell receptor beta chains below, sequenced in a study of blood T cell repertoires in COVID-19. The table came from immunoSEQ multiplex PCR; TCRdb's copy has only in-frame clones and leaves some out. The sample consists of 140,000 to 150,000 clones, around 87% of them appearing once. The sequenced sample was PBMCs or T cells enriched from blood (not recorded which). Source of these receptors: a man aged 55 to 70 who had recovered from COVID-19.

This clone came up a few times. The chain is built from TRBV11-3 and TRBJ2-1; D remains ambiguous. The germline gives CDR1 SGHNT, CDR2 YENEEA. The CDR3 has 12 amino acids. V shed 5 bases and J shed 7 bases, with 9 bases lying between them. Here the CDR3 reads CASSQEINEQFF. The CDR3 DNA reads TGTGCCAGCAGCCAAGAGATAAATGAGCAGTTCTTC.

This chain uses TRBV19 with TRBJ1-5; possibly TRBD1 for D (6 bases). This CDR3 is 14 amino acids long. CDR1 is LNHDA, CDR2 SQIVND, per germline (reference sequence). The V end was cut by 5 bases, the J end by 4 bases, with 12 bases between. The chain's CDR3 is CASSADRLNQPQHF. In DNA, the CDR3 is TGTGCCAGTAGTGCCGACAGGCTGAATCAGCCCCAGCATTTT.

V gene TRBV28 combines with J gene TRBJ2-3; tentatively, D is TRBD2 (6 bases). This CDR3 is built from 15 residues. Germline CDR1 reads MDHEN; CDR2 reads SYDVKM. Trimming left V 6 bases short and J 1 base short, with 14 bases between. The CDR3 region has the DNA TGTGCCAGCAGGGGGCGGGGTTCTCGCACAGATACGCAGTATTTT. Amino acids: CASRGRGSRTDTQYF.

The rearrangement links TRBV6-2 or TRBV6-3 to TRBJ1-6; 7 positions agree with TRBD1. Germline values: CDR1 MNHEY, CDR2 SVGEGT. V dropped 4 bases and J dropped 7; count of bases not matched to a gene: 7. The CDR3 covers 15 residues. Here the CDR3 DNA reads TGTGCCAGCAGTTGGGGGACAGCTAAGAATTCACCCCTCCACTTT. Translating it yields CASSWGTAKNSPLHF.

The genes are TRBV30 and TRBJ1-5; D might be TRBD1 (6 bases). Germline CDR1 GTSNPN, CDR2 SVGIG (reference sequence). There are 14 residues in the CDR3. V lost 3 bases and J 5 bases, leaving 14 bases between the germline ends. In DNA, the CDR3 is TGTGCCTGGAGCAAGGGGGGGTCAGATCAGCCCCAGCATTTT. This sequence encodes CAWSKGGSDQPQHF.

The chain carries TRBV15 and TRBJ2-1, with 7 bases fitting TRBD2. The germline V gene encodes CDR1 LNHNV and CDR2 YYDKDF (reference sequence). Trimming removed 5 bases from V and 9 bases from J; junction bases left unmatched: 19. The CDR3 is 17 amino acids. In DNA, the CDR3 is TGTGCCACCAGCCGGCAGGGAGGGGCGGGCGTTTTAGGTGAGCAGTTCTTC. It translates to CATSRQGGAGVLGEQFF. The entire variable domain, with the rest obtained from reference TRBV15 and TRBJ2-1, is as follows: DAMVIQNPRYQVTQFGKPVTLSCSQTLNHNVMYWYQQKSSQAPKLLFHYYDKDFNNEADTPDNFQSRRPNTSFCFLDIRSPGLGDTAMYLCATSRQGGAGVLGEQFFGPGTRLTVL.

The V gene is TRBV5-1, the J gene TRBJ2-1, with D possibly matching TRBD1 (5 bases). V shed 5 bases and J shed 1 base, with 16 bases lying between them. The CDR3 contains 16 residues. Germline V CDR1 and CDR2: SGHRS, YFSETQ. As DNA, the CDR3 is TGCGCCAGCAGTCCCAACCTAGGACAATCCTACAATGAGCAGTTCTTC. Encoded protein: CASSPNLGQSYNEQFF. The variable domain in full, with the rest retrieved from reference TRBV5-1 and TRBJ2-1, is KAGVTQTPRYLIKTRGQQVTLSCSPISGHRSVSWYQQTPGQGLQFLFEYFSETQRNKGNFPGRFSGRQFSNSRSEMNVSTLELGDSALYLCASSPNLGQSYNEQFFGPGTRLTVL.

This rearrangement joins TRBV5-1 to TRBJ1-2; D may be TRBD1 (5 bases). From germline, CDR1 is SGHRS and CDR2 YFSETQ. The length of the CDR3 is 12 residues. The V gene lost 3 bases and the J gene lost 3 bases, with 6 bases spanning the gap. CDR3 nucleotide sequence: TGCGCCAGCAGCTGGGGGGACTATGGCTACACCTTC. This sequence encodes CASSWGDYGYTF.

The chain joins TRBV18 to TRBJ2-7; tentative D call: TRBD1 (5 bases). The V end was cut by 3 bases, the J end by 2 bases, with 11 bases between. This CDR3 contains 14 residues. Per germline, CDR1 KGHSH and CDR2 LQKENI. The CDR3: CASSPSAGPYEQYF. In nucleotides, the CDR3 is TGTGCCAGCTCACCCTCCGCAGGGCCCTACGAGCAGTACTTC.

The chain uses TRBV19 and TRBJ1-4, with D maybe TRBD1 (5 bases). Deletions cut 7 bases from V and 8 bases from J, with 14 bases between. Germline loops: CDR1 LNHDA, CDR2 SQIVND (reference sequence). The CDR3 loop spans 13 amino acids. CDR3 nucleotide sequence: TGTGCCAGTAACAAGGGGCGTGGGGAAAAACTGTTTTTT. This encodes CASNKGRGEKLFF.

The chain combines TRBV20-1 with TRBJ2-3; D possibly corresponds to TRBD2 (6 bases). The CDR3 spans 14 residues. Trimming cost V 3 bases and J 0 bases, with 10 bases left between them. Per germline, CDR1 DFQATT and CDR2 SNEGSKA (reference sequence). The CDR3 reads CSASSGTSTDTQYF. The CDR3 DNA is TGCAGTGCTAGTTCGGGGACTAGCACAGATACGCAGTATTTT.

The gene calls are TRBV13 and TRBJ1-3; D is ambiguous. The germline gives CDR1 PRHDT, CDR2 FYEKMQ (reference sequence). V dropped 5 bases and J dropped 4 bases, with 6 bases sitting between them. The CDR3 spans 12 residues. The CDR3 is CASSRGGNTIYF. In nucleotides, the CDR3 is TGTGCCAGCAGCCGAGGGGGAAACACCATATATTTT. Complete variable domain (other parts from reference TRBV13 and TRBJ1-3): AAGVIQSPRHLIKEKRETATLKCYPIPRHDTVYWYQQGPGQDPQFLISFYEKMQSDKGSIPDRFSAQQFSDYHSELNMSSLELGDSALYFCASSRGGNTIYFGEGSWLTVV.

The chain employs TRBV18 and TRBJ1-2, with D unresolved. Trimming left V 0 bases short and J 4 bases short, with 12 bases between. This CDR3 contains 15 residues. Germline CDR1 KGHSH, CDR2 LQKENI. CDR3 bases: TGTGCCAGCTCACCACCGACTCCTCTACTCTATGGCTACACCTTC. This encodes CASSPPTPLLYGYTF.

This chain links TRBV2 with TRBJ1-2; D perhaps matches TRBD1 (5 bases). This CDR3 has 13 amino acids. Germline assignment: CDR1 SNHLY and CDR2 FYNNEI. Trimming shortened V by 1 base and J by 6 bases, and 9 bases separated the two germline ends. As DNA, the CDR3 is TGTGCCAGCAGTGAAGAGGGGCTGGATGGCTACACCTTC. This codes for CASSEEGLDGYTF.

This clone was observed a few times. The chain recombines TRBV4-1 with TRBJ2-1; D possibly corresponds to TRBD2 (6 bases). Germline V gene lookup returns CDR1 MGHRA and CDR2 YSYEKL. There are 15 residues in the CDR3. Trimming removed 7 bases at V and 5 bases at J, with 18 bases between. CDR3: CASTNRAGRNNEQFF. The CDR3 DNA reads as TGCGCCAGCACCAACCGGGCGGGACGCAACAATGAGCAGTTCTTC.

This chain links TRBV7-6 with TRBJ2-7; maybe TRBD2 (6 bases). Deletions cut 5 bases from V and 7 bases from J, with 21 bases between. CDR1 is SGHVS and CDR2 is FNYEAQ in the germline V gene. The CDR3 runs to 15 residues. DNA of the CDR3: TGTGCCAGCAGCAAAATTAGCGGATCTGGTGGGGAGCAGTACTTC. Residues: CASSKISGSGGEQYF.

This rearrangement joins TRBV11-2 to TRBJ1-2, with 8 bases matching TRBD1. Trimming at V came to 2 bases and at J to 7 bases, leaving 6 bases not matched to a gene. The CDR3 runs to 14 residues. Germline V CDR1 and CDR2: SGHAT, FQNNGV. Written as DNA, the CDR3 is TGTGCCAGCAGCTTAATCCAGGGGGCAGGTGGCTACACCTTC. This translates into CASSLIQGAGGYTF.

This clone was picked up one time. The chain uses TRBV7-6 and TRBJ2-3; D gene ambiguous. With 5 bases removed from V and 0 bases from J, the gap between germline ends came to 3 bases. Germline-derived CDR1 and CDR2 are SGHVS and FNYEAQ. The CDR3 is 12 residues long. The CDR3 DNA sequence: TGTGCCAGCAGCCTTAGCACAGATACGCAGTATTTT. Protein: CASSLSTDTQYF. The full variable domain, in which reference TRBV7-6 and TRBJ2-3 provide the parts outside the CDR3, is GAGVSQSPRYKVTKRGQDVALRCDPISGHVSLYWYRQALGQGPEFLTYFNYEAQQDKSGLPNDRFSAERPEGSISTLTIQRTEQRDSAMYRCASSLSTDTQYFGPGTRLTVL.

J is TRBJ1-3 and V is TRBV6-5; D unresolved. V lost 2 bases and J 0 bases, leaving 11 bases between the germline ends. Germline-derived CDR1 and CDR2 are MNHEY and SVGAGI. This CDR3 has 16 amino acids. The CDR3 protein is CASSYATGNSGNTIYF. In DNA form, the CDR3 reads TGTGCCAGCAGTTACGCTACGGGGAACTCTGGAAACACCATATATTTT.

DNA for the CDR3: TGTGCCAGCAGCTTGGGACAGGGAATCTTTATGGACTATGGCTACACCTTC. It encodes CASSLGQGIFMDYGYTF. The rearrangement links TRBV9 to TRBJ1-2; 9 bases fit TRBD1. Germline V CDR1 and CDR2: SGDLS, YYNGEE. The junction had 13 bases not matched to a gene; V was cut back by 4 bases and J by 3 bases. The length of the CDR3 is 17 residues.

This rearrangement joins TRBV28 to TRBJ1-5; no clear D. Trimming removed 6 bases at V and 0 bases at J, with 3 bases between. Per the germline V gene, CDR1 is MDHEN and CDR2 is SYDVKM. The CDR3 runs to 12 residues. CDR3 residues: CASSFSNQPQHF. DNA of the CDR3: TGTGCCAGCAGCTTTAGCAATCAGCCCCAGCATTTT.

In its sample, this clone was seen once. The rearrangement links TRBV10-3 to TRBJ1-1, with D perhaps TRBD1 (5 bases). From germline, CDR1 is ENHRY and CDR2 SYGVKD. With 4 bases removed from V and 6 bases from J, the gap between germline ends came to 15 bases. The CDR3 totals 14 residues. CDR3 sequence: CAISAPGGSAEAFF. The CDR3, as DNA: TGTGCCATCAGTGCCCCGGGGGGGTCCGCTGAAGCTTTCTTT.

The sample holds one count of this clone. V is TRBV18 and J is TRBJ1-1; possibly TRBD1 for D (6 bases). The CDR3 is 14 amino acids. The V and J ends lost 4 bases and 5 bases respectively, with 14 bases between them. Germline CDR1 and CDR2: KGHSH and LQKENI. The CDR3 DNA reads as TGTGCCAGCTCACGTCAGGGGATAGGGACTGAAGCTTTCTTT. This translates into CASSRQGIGTEAFF.

The V gene is TRBV27, the J gene TRBJ1-1, with 7 bases aligning to TRBD1. Germline V gives CDR1 MNHEY, CDR2 SMNVEV (reference sequence). V lost 2 bases, J lost 1 base, and 7 bases stayed unmatched. The CDR3 is 16 residues long. The chain's CDR3 is CASSLGQDRPNTEAFF. CDR3 DNA: TGTGCCAGCAGTTTAGGACAGGACAGACCGAACACTGAAGCTTTCTTT.

The chain carries TRBV5-8 and TRBJ2-1, with 10 bases matching TRBD2. CDR1 is SGHTS and CDR2 is YDEGEE in the germline V gene. The CDR3 loop spans 13 amino acids. The J segment lost 14 bases and the V segment lost 4 bases, leaving 9 bases of the junction unmatched. Here the CDR3 DNA reads TGTGCCAGCAGCCGAAAGCGGGAGGGCCTCAAGTTCTTC. As protein: CASSRKREGLKFF.

The chain couples TRBV4-2 to TRBJ2-5, with TRBD2 matching over 11 bases. Germline CDR1 and CDR2: LGHNA and YNFKEQ. V was pared by 1 base and J by 5 bases, with 18 bases of the junction left unmatched. CDR3 length: 20 residues. CDR3: CASSQGPRGVAGGLGETQYF. The DNA of the CDR3 is TGTGCCAGCAGCCAAGGCCCGAGGGGGGTAGCGGGAGGGCTAGGGGAGACCCAGTACTTC.

This rearrangement joins TRBV5-1 to TRBJ2-7; TRBD1 aligns across 8 bases. Trimming at V came to 2 bases and at J to 1 base, leaving 8 bases not matched to a gene. Germline V CDR1 and CDR2: SGHRS, YFSETQ. This CDR3 is 16 amino acids long. CDR3 sequence: CASSFPTGGSSYEQYF. DNA for the CDR3: TGCGCCAGCAGCTTCCCAACAGGGGGTTCATCCTACGAGCAGTACTTC.

V and J are TRBV7-9 and TRBJ1-4, with 8 bases matching TRBD1. The germline V gene encodes CDR1 SEHNR and CDR2 FQNEAQ (reference sequence). V dropped 4 bases and J dropped 0; count of bases not matched to a gene: 7. The CDR3 extends over 17 amino acids. The CDR3 DNA sequence: TGTGCCAGCAGCTGGAGACAGGGGCCCGCAACTAATGAAAAACTGTTTTTT. This encodes CASSWRQGPATNEKLFF.